Listed below are T cell receptor beta chains from one sample, sequenced in a study of T cells after posttransplantation cyclophosphamide. TCRdb keeps only in-frame clones here, not all; method: immunoSEQ multiplex PCR. Sampling found about 38,000 clones, none seen once. Source material: PBMCs. These receptors all come from a man aged 50 or older in good health, CMV-negative, and a related stem cell transplant donor. The conserved cysteine and the conserved F or W are not part of the CDR3 here. Clone size, where shown, is once, few, many, or a class for clones that have expanded.

J gene: TRBJ1-2
clone size: many
V gene: TRBV7-9
CDR3 protein: ASSRGGTVYGYT

J gene: TRBJ1-4
clone size: many
V gene: TRBV7-2
CDR3 protein: ASSLVARGGEKLF

J gene: TRBJ1-6
clone size: many
V gene: TRBV5-6
CDR3 protein: ASSLRALSSPLH

J gene: TRBJ2-4
clone size: many
V gene: TRBV27
CDR3 protein: ASSLNRGLKNIQY

J gene: TRBJ2-2
clone size: NA
V gene: TRBV27
CDR3 protein: ASRIPGGLDTGELF

J gene: TRBJ2-1
clone size: many
V gene: TRBV9
CDR3 protein: ASSVVGGSNEQF

J gene: TRBJ2-3
clone size: many
V gene: TRBV10-2
CDR3 protein: ASRSLGLAGIGDTQY

J gene: TRBJ2-7
clone size: many
V gene: TRBV11-2
CDR3 protein: ASSFPPVTYEQY

J gene: TRBJ2-5
clone size: many
V gene: TRBV4-1
CDR3 protein: ASSQAGPETQY

J gene: TRBJ2-3
clone size: few
V gene: TRBV7-3
CDR3 protein: ASSLQAGDSDTQY

J gene: TRBJ2-5
clone size: NA
V gene: TRBV5-1
CDR3 protein: ASSLGSGTKETQY

J gene: TRBJ2-1
clone size: many
V gene: TRBV2
CDR3 protein: ASNNEVNYNEQF

J gene: TRBJ1-6
clone size: few
V gene: TRBV27
CDR3 protein: ASSLDRGWVYNSPLH

J gene: TRBJ2-5
clone size: many
V gene: TRBV7-3
CDR3 protein: ASSSSGIEETQY

J gene: TRBJ2-4
clone size: many
V gene: TRBV14
CDR3 protein: ASRKGPRNIQY

J gene: TRBJ2-4
clone size: many
V gene: TRBV4-1
CDR3 protein: ASSQVQGTTKNIQY

J gene: TRBJ1-3
clone size: many
V gene: TRBV19
CDR3 protein: AIGGRFDSGNTIY

J gene: TRBJ1-1
clone size: many
V gene: TRBV5-1
CDR3 protein: ASSLGQGIGGDTEAF

J gene: TRBJ2-1
clone size: many
V gene: TRBV10-3
CDR3 protein: AISLQDYNEQF

J gene: TRBJ2-1
clone size: many
V gene: TRBV29-1
CDR3 protein: SVAPTSGRINEQF

J gene: TRBJ1-6
clone size: many
V gene: TRBV5-1
CDR3 protein: ASSLAPGMNNSPLH

J gene: TRBJ2-5
clone size: many
V gene: TRBV2
CDR3 protein: ASSQGLETQY

J gene: TRBJ1-6
clone size: many
V gene: TRBV7-9
CDR3 protein: ASSSTADNSPLH

J gene: TRBJ1-1
clone size: many
V gene: TRBV29-1
CDR3 protein: SVDRGKRNTEAF

J gene: NA
clone size: few
V gene: TRBV14
CDR3 protein: ASSPGLLSEQY

J gene: TRBJ2-1
clone size: many
V gene: TRBV18
CDR3 protein: ASSPPSGRNNEQF

J gene: TRBJ1-1
clone size: many
V gene: TRBV5-4
CDR3 protein: ASRGGLNTEAF

J gene: TRBJ2-7
clone size: many
V gene: TRBV11-2
CDR3 protein: ASSFLHTYEQY

J gene: TRBJ2-7
clone size: many
V gene: TRBV10-3
CDR3 protein: AISENGASGGNYEQY

J gene: TRBJ1-5
clone size: many
V gene: TRBV6-5
CDR3 protein: ASSYSRGGKNQPQH

J gene: TRBJ2-1
clone size: many
V gene: TRBV10-3
CDR3 protein: AIIRDLGYNEQF

J gene: TRBJ2-1
clone size: NA
V gene: TRBV2
CDR3 protein: ASGTTYNEQF

J gene: TRBJ2-7
clone size: many
V gene: TRBV6-6
CDR3 protein: ASSKDRGQAYEQY

J gene: TRBJ1-1
clone size: many
V gene: TRBV5-1
CDR3 protein: ASRWTGRTEAF

J gene: TRBJ1-2
clone size: few
V gene: TRBV14
CDR3 protein: ASSQTGGSYGYT

J gene: TRBJ1-2
clone size: many
V gene: TRBV18
CDR3 protein: ASSPQVAGGPNYGYT

J gene: TRBJ2-1
clone size: few
V gene: TRBV9
CDR3 protein: ASSSAGASYNEQF

J gene: TRBJ1-1
clone size: NA
V gene: TRBV9
CDR3 protein: ASSPGWGGSEAF

J gene: TRBJ1-1
clone size: many
V gene: TRBV7-8
CDR3 protein: ASSRQGNTEAF

J gene: TRBJ2-1
clone size: many
V gene: TRBV6-6
CDR3 protein: ASSHGLAGYNEQF

J gene: TRBJ2-3
clone size: NA
V gene: TRBV7-9
CDR3 protein: ASSAGLAATDTQY

J gene: TRBJ2-7
clone size: many
V gene: TRBV18
CDR3 protein: ASSPGTGSYEQY

J gene: TRBJ2-7
clone size: many
V gene: TRBV2
CDR3 protein: ASSDQGGSYEQY

J gene: TRBJ2-7
clone size: many
V gene: TRBV27
CDR3 protein: ASSSSTSGRVYEQY